The next 5 T cell receptor beta chains were all read from a single sample in a study of regulatory T cells in long-lasting Graves disease (dated by TCRdb to the early 2020s). Reading the label with the study, this specimen's time point is: newly diagnosed GD, antithyroid drugs for less than 3 months. RNA was extracted from PBMCs in TRIzol for both TCR sequencing and RNA sequencing. Libraries were built with multiplex PCR. TCRdb lists the instrument as Illumina HiSeq 4000. iRepertoire HTBI primers and Arm-PCR amplification of CDR3 regions were used to construct TCR beta libraries. The public reads were reanalyzed by TCRdb: fastp trimming at Q25, MiXCR alignment, in-frame beta chains only. Here each entry gathers all rows of one CDR3 protein and keeps the most common genes and DNA. The sample contains over 500,000 distinct CDR3 sequences, 15% to 20% of them found a single time. The ten largest clones add up to more than 15% of the sample.

This same sample was also taken into another study, of T cells in Graves' hyperthyroidism and ophthalmopathy.

The material was peripheral blood mononuclear cells (PBMCs), obtained at new diagnosis, from a patient treated with antithyroid drugs. The receptors come from a woman younger than 45 with Graves disease. Donor details come from another sample of the same person, matched by shared clones.

This clonotype was observed at least ten times. The chain uses TRBV12-3 or TRBV12-4 and TRBJ2-1; D ambiguous. The V end was cut by 6 bases, the J end by 9 bases, with 9 bases between. The CDR3 covers 11 residues. DNA for the CDR3: TGTGCCAGCAGCCCGAAGGGTGAGCAGTTCTTC. This sequence encodes CASSPKGEQFF.

This chain joins TRBV11-2 and TRBJ1-2, with 7 bases matching TRBD1. The CDR3 has 13 amino acids. Trimming took 4 bases from V and 7 from J; bases not matched to a gene: 6. Germline loops: CDR1 SGHAT, CDR2 FQNNGV. The CDR3 sequence is CASSSETGFGYTF. The CDR3 DNA sequence: TGTGCCAGCAGCTCCGAGACAGGGTTTGGCTACACCTTC.

This clonotype was counted between two and nine times. CDR3 DNA: TGCAGTGCTAGAAGTTTCCTAGCGGGAGGGTTCACAGATACGCAGTATTTT. It is translated as CSARSFLAGGFTDTQYF. The chain has TRBV20-1 and TRBJ2-3; 12 nucleotides align to TRBD2. Germline V gene sequence: CDR1 DFQATT, CDR2 SNEGSKA (reference sequence). This CDR3 region has 17 residues. The junction had 8 bases not matched to a gene; V was cut back by 2 bases and J by 2 bases.

This clonotype has more than one count but fewer than ten. V gene TRBV6-1 combines with J gene TRBJ1-3; a possible D gene is TRBD1 (5 bases). With 6 bases removed from V and 1 base from J, the gap between germline ends came to 7 bases. The germline V gene has CDR1 MNHNS and CDR2 SASEGT. CDR3 length: 13 residues. CDR3 nucleotides: TGTGCCAGCAGAAAGGGGTCTGGAAACACCATATATTTT. It yields the protein CASRKGSGNTIYF.

This clonotype occurred many times. The rearrangement uses TRBV20-1 and TRBJ2-5; 11 bases fit TRBD2. The germline gives CDR1 DFQATT, CDR2 SNEGSKA (reference sequence). V shed 3 bases, J shed 3 bases, and the junction held 15 bases outside the gene matches. This CDR3 contains 18 residues. CDR3 sequence: CSARKSGTSGRNEETQYF. DNA of the CDR3: TGCAGTGCTAGGAAGTCGGGAACTAGCGGGAGAAACGAAGAGACCCAGTACTTC.